This is a list of T cell receptor beta chains from one sample in a study of metastatic and nonmetastatic thyroid tumors. TCRdb reanalyzed the PCR reads with MiXCR. The sample records about 40,000 clones, about an eighth being singletons. Sequencing input: blood. All receptors derive from a female donor with papillary thyroid cancer or a benign thyroid nodule (not recorded which). Some clones in this sample may be carry-over from other donors' samples. Both conserved end residues are trimmed from each CDR3.

J gene,V gene,CDR3 protein
TRBJ1-4,TRBV7-8,ASSRDRVGEKLF
TRBJ1-1,TRBV3-1,ASSQRAKNTEAF
TRBJ2-3,TRBV20-1,SATSLDRYTDTQY
TRBJ2-7,TRBV6-1,ASSSQGNNEQY
TRBJ2-7,TRBV10-3,AIRGLTSSYEQY
TRBJ2-3,TRBV5-1,ASSLEVYGTDTQY
TRBJ2-7,TRBV2,ASSGVGGYEQY
TRBJ2-3,TRBV27,ASSLGGGREDTQY
TRBJ1-1,TRBV11-3,ASRANTEAF
TRBJ2-1,TRBV12-3/TRBV12-4,ASSPGLYNEQF
TRBJ1-2,TRBV10-3,AIRMDLSYGYT
TRBJ2-5,TRBV6-2/TRBV6-3,ASSYAQLGLAGVETQY
TRBJ1-4,TRBV6-1,ASSCNGRATNEKLF
TRBJ2-1,TRBV3-1,VSSQDFGTNNEQF
TRBJ2-5,TRBV24-1,ATSEGVAGDRETQY
TRBJ2-3,TRBV6-4,ASSESGTDTQY
TRBJ2-5,TRBV9,ASSKTAQETQY
TRBJ1-3,TRBV20-1,SARPMSSGNTIY
TRBJ1-2,TRBV29-1,SVEERTQGYGYT
TRBJ2-7,TRBV20-1,SATTTPGGTYEQY
TRBJ1-3,TRBV10-1,ASSHPRALSGNTIY
TRBJ2-2,TRBV9,ASSVRADGGELF
TRBJ2-3,TRBV11-1,ASSLDPGRGGTDTQY
TRBJ1-1,TRBV2,ASSYRRNTEAF